The 23 T cell receptor beta chains presented below share a single source sample, sequenced in a study of cytomegalovirus exposure and HLA in healthy donors. With 60 Vbeta and 13 Jbeta primers, the PCR was carried out. Produced via immunoSEQ multiplex PCR; TCRdb's table is partial and in-frame only. The sample includes roughly 150,000 clones, over 70% seen only once; the top ten take 7%. Source material: PBMCs. The receptors stem from a man younger than 45 in good health and CMV-seronegative.

J is TRBJ2-7 and V is TRBV10-3, with a possible D match to TRBD2 (5 bases). Germline V gene lookup returns CDR1 ENHRY and CDR2 SYGVKD. CDR3 length: 15 amino acids. Trimming took off 0 bases at V and 3 bases at J, with 12 bases between the two ends. The CDR3 here is CAISESGSGVYEQYF. As DNA, the CDR3 is TGTGCCATCAGTGAGTCAGGCAGCGGTGTCTACGAGCAGTACTTC.

The chain combines TRBV6-6 with TRBJ1-5, with D possibly being TRBD1 (5 bases). Trimming took off 5 bases at V and 3 bases at J, with 11 bases between the two ends. This CDR3 is 14 amino acids long. Germline V gene sequence: CDR1 MNHNY, CDR2 SVGAGI (reference sequence). CDR3 sequence: CASSRDSHNQPQHF. The CDR3 DNA reads as TGTGCCAGCAGTCGTGACAGCCACAATCAGCCCCAGCATTTT.

The chain joins TRBV6-1 to TRBJ2-5; no firm D call. The CDR3 is 13 residues long. Trimming removed 4 bases from V and 5 bases from J, with 11 bases in between. Germline-derived CDR1 and CDR2 are MNHNS and SASEGT. CDR3: CASSVNHGETQYF. The CDR3 DNA follows: TGTGCCAGCAGTGTGAATCACGGGGAGACCCAGTACTTC.

The chain has TRBV6-1 and TRBJ1-1; D ambiguous. The V end lost 2 bases, the J end lost 2 bases, and 9 bases lay between the germline ends. This CDR3 spans 14 amino acids. Germline CDR1 and CDR2: MNHNS and SASEGT. The CDR3 DNA reads as TGTGCCAGCAGTGAATGGTACAGCAACACTGAAGCTTTCTTT. This encodes CASSEWYSNTEAFF.

The chain recombines TRBV6-5 with TRBJ1-2; D is possibly TRBD1 (6 bases). Germline CDR1 MNHEY, CDR2 SVGAGI. The CDR3 runs 15 residues. The germline V and J ends were trimmed by 0 bases and 2 bases, with 10 bases remaining between them. CDR3 region: CASSYSPGANYGYTF. CDR3 nucleotide sequence: TGTGCCAGCAGTTACTCCCCAGGGGCCAACTATGGCTACACCTTC.

With respect to this clone: The germline gene is not matched at one end of the junction; a read error may be the cause. This chain links TRBV7-7 with TRBJ2-5; a possible D gene is TRBD2 (6 bases). This CDR3 has 17 residues. Germline V CDR1 and CDR2: SSHAT, FNYEAQ (reference sequence). The CDR3 DNA reads TGTGCTAGCAGCTTAAGTTTGGGGACTTCCAGCCAAGAGACCCAGTACTTC. Protein: CASSLSLGTSSQETQYF.

This sequence joins TRBV5-1 and TRBJ2-1; TRBD2 matches at 12 bases. Germline values: CDR1 SGHRS, CDR2 YFSETQ. CDR3 length: 16 amino acids. J gave up 4 bases and V 4 bases, and 6 bases lay outside the gene matches. CDR3 bases: TGCGCCAGCAGCCTAGGACTAGCGGGATTATACAATGAGCAGTTCTTC. Its protein product is CASSLGLAGLYNEQFF.

The chain recombines TRBV19 with TRBJ1-1, with 7 bases identical to TRBD1. After removal of 5 bases from V and 1 base from J, the junction contained 10 bases not matched to a gene. The CDR3 is made up of 16 amino acids. Germline CDR1 is LNHDA and CDR2 is SQIVND (reference sequence). CDR3 DNA sequence: TGTGCCAGTAGTGCTCCGACCGGGACAGAGAACACTGAAGCTTTCTTT. Translation: CASSAPTGTENTEAFF.

This clone has just a few counts. V usage is TRBV11-2 and J usage is TRBJ2-7, with D possibly TRBD1 on 6 matching bases. This CDR3 has 12 residues. V was shortened by 5 bases and J by 10 bases, with 15 bases between the two germline ends. Germline CDR1 SGHAT, CDR2 FQNNGV. DNA of the CDR3: TGTGCCAGCAGCCTCCAGGGGCAGGTTCAGTACTTC. Its protein product is CASSLQGQVQYF.

This clone was seen once. The chain uses TRBV28 and TRBJ2-1; 8 nucleotides line up with TRBD2. This CDR3 region has 16 residues. Germline V lookup: CDR1 MDHEN, CDR2 SYDVKM. The ends lost 2 bases at V and 6 bases at J; junction bases unmatched: 9. The DNA of the CDR3 is TGTGCCAGCAGTTTAAGGGTAGCGGGACCAGTCAATGAGCAGTTCTTC. The encoded protein is CASSLRVAGPVNEQFF. Full variable domain (missing parts from reference TRBV28 and TRBJ2-1): DVKVTQSSRYLVKRTGEKVFLECVQDMDHENMFWYRQDPGLGLRLIYFSYDVKMKEKGDIPEGYSVSREKKERFSLILESASTNQTSMYLCASSLRVAGPVNEQFFGPGTRLTVL.

The chain has TRBV6-4 and TRBJ2-3; 7 nucleotides match TRBD2. V lost 6 bases, J lost 1 base, and 1 base stayed unmatched. CDR3 length: 13 amino acids. Germline CDR1 MRHNA, CDR2 SNTAGT. The CDR3 loop reads CASSLAGTDTQYF. Here the CDR3 DNA reads TGTGCCAGCAGCCTAGCGGGCACAGATACGCAGTATTTT.

The rearrangement joins TRBV9 to TRBJ2-3, with TRBD2 identical over 10 bases. Germline values: CDR1 SGDLS, CDR2 YYNGEE. The CDR3 extends over 16 amino acids. V lost 4 bases to trimming and J lost 3 bases; unmatched junction nucleotides: 8. The CDR3 region has the DNA TGTGCCAGCAGCCGTACAGCGGGGGGGTCGACAGATACGCAGTATTTT. Translating it yields CASSRTAGGSTDTQYF. Combining the CDR3 with reference TRBV9 and TRBJ2-3 gives the whole variable domain DSGVTQTPKHLITATGQRVTLRCSPRSGDLSVYWYQQSLDQGLQFLIQYYNGEERAKGNILERFSAQQFPDLHSELNLSSLELGDSALYFCASSRTAGGSTDTQYFGPGTRLTVL.

The V gene is TRBV9, the J gene TRBJ2-5; D might be TRBD2 (6 bases). CDR1 is SGDLS and CDR2 is YYNGEE in the germline V gene. With 0 bases removed from V and 3 bases from J, the gap between germline ends came to 12 bases. The CDR3 spans 15 residues. CDR3 amino acids: CASSVGGGTKETQYF. As DNA, the CDR3 is TGTGCCAGCAGCGTAGGTGGGGGGACCAAAGAGACCCAGTACTTC.

The chain couples TRBV25-1 to TRBJ1-1, with D unclear. The V end lost 1 base, the J end lost 1 base, and 7 bases lay between the germline ends. Germline values: CDR1 MGHDK, CDR2 SYGVNS. The length of the CDR3 is 14 residues. The CDR3 nucleotides read TGTGCCAGCAGTGAATTGGGAGAGAACACTGAAGCTTTCTTT. Translated: CASSELGENTEAFF.

This clone showed up just once. CDR3 amino acids: CASTSRLVLYNEQFF. CDR3 nucleotides: TGTGCCAGCACCTCTCGACTAGTCCTCTACAATGAGCAGTTCTTC. This chain joins TRBV2 and TRBJ2-1; possible D gene TRBD2, 6 bases. The CDR3 consists of 15 residues. The V gene lost 7 bases and the J gene lost 3 bases, with 16 bases spanning the gap. CDR1 is SNHLY and CDR2 is FYNNEI in the germline V gene.

This chain joins TRBV28 and TRBJ2-2; tentative D call: TRBD2 (5 bases). Germline V gives CDR1 MDHEN, CDR2 SYDVKM. The V gene lost 6 bases and the J gene lost 6 bases, with 11 bases spanning the gap. This CDR3 comprises 13 residues. The CDR3 nucleotides read TGTGCCAGCAGCTCGAGGGCCCCCGGGGAGCTGTTTTTT. Translation gives CASSSRAPGELFF.

This sequence joins TRBV5-1 and TRBJ1-6; 10 bases line up with TRBD1. V lost 4 bases to trimming and J lost 8 bases; unmatched junction nucleotides: 12. From germline, CDR1 is SGHRS and CDR2 YFSETQ. The CDR3 totals 17 residues. The CDR3 nucleotides read TGCGCCAGCAGCGCCGGGACAGGGGATAGTGGTGATTCACCCCTCCACTTT. Residues: CASSAGTGDSGDSPLHF.

This chain links TRBV7-6 with TRBJ2-5, with D perhaps matching TRBD2 (6 bases). Per the germline V gene, CDR1 is SGHVS and CDR2 is FNYEAQ. The CDR3 totals 14 residues. The ends were cut back, 0 bases at V and 5 bases at J, with 10 bases in the middle. CDR3 in amino acids: CASSLAGGSETQYF. CDR3 coding DNA: TGTGCCAGCAGCTTAGCGGGGGGATCGGAGACCCAGTACTTC.

The genes are TRBV6-1 and TRBJ1-6; D is unresolved. V was pared by 4 bases and J by 1 base, with 8 bases between. The CDR3 spans 15 residues. Germline assignment: CDR1 MNHNS and CDR2 SASEGT. This CDR3 is CASSGERSYNSPLHF. The CDR3 coding sequence is TGTGCCAGCAGTGGCGAGAGGTCCTATAATTCACCCCTCCACTTT.

This chain links TRBV6-6 with TRBJ1-1; 8 bases fit TRBD1. V shed 6 bases and J 3 bases; nucleotides not matched to a gene: 6. The CDR3 consists of 14 residues. Germline CDR1 is MNHNY and CDR2 is SVGAGI (reference sequence). The CDR3 protein is CASRRTGSDTEAFF. CDR3 DNA sequence: TGTGCCAGCAGACGGACAGGGTCTGACACTGAAGCTTTCTTT.

This chain connects TRBV7-6 to TRBJ2-3; 8 bases fit TRBD2. Germline-derived CDR1 and CDR2 are SGHVS and FNYEAQ. This CDR3 has 13 amino acids. Losses at the gene ends were 4 bases for V and 5 bases for J; bases not matched to a gene: 2. Here the CDR3 DNA reads TGTGCCAGCAGCTACACTAGCGGAGATACGCAGTATTTT. It specifies CASSYTSGDTQYF.

The CDR3, as DNA: TGTGCCAGCAGTCTCAGAACAGGGGAGCCCCAGCATTTT. This gives the protein CASSLRTGEPQHF. The rearrangement uses TRBV27 and TRBJ1-5; 7 positions match TRBD1. V lost 5 bases and J lost 8; bases outside the gene matches: 6. CDR1 is MNHEY and CDR2 is SMNVEV in the germline V gene (reference sequence). The CDR3 extends over 13 amino acids.

The J gene is TRBJ2-5, the V gene TRBV15; D is undetermined. Germline V gene data show CDR1 as LNHNV and CDR2 as YYDKDF (reference sequence). The CDR3 consists of 16 residues. V dropped 5 bases and J dropped 3 bases, with 19 bases sitting between them. CDR3 in amino acids: CATSSRRTNWEETQYF. The CDR3 nucleotides are TGTGCCACCAGCTCCCGACGCACTAATTGGGAAGAGACCCAGTACTTC.